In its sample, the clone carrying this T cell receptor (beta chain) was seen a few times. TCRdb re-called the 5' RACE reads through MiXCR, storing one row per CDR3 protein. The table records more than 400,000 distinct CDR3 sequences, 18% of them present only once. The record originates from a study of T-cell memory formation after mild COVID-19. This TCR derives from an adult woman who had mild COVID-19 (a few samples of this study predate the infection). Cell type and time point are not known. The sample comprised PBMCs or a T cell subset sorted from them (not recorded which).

CDR3 loop: CASSEDGQPYYGYTF. The CDR3 DNA sequence: TGTGCCAGCAGTGAAGACGGGCAACCCTACTATGGCTACACCTTC. The chain uses TRBV2 and TRBJ1-2, with unresolved D. Trimming removed 1 base from V and 3 bases from J, with 12 bases in between. Germline values: CDR1 SNHLY, CDR2 FYNNEI. The CDR3 spans 15 residues.